This TCR beta chain was sequenced during a study of T cells after yellow fever vaccination (dated by TCRdb to the late 2010s). With regard to the full study: Libraries from fractions with low cell numbers were prepared with the SMART-Seq v4 Ultra Low Input RNA kit. To track T-cell clones before and after primary and booster YFV17D yellow fever vaccination, bulk TCR alpha and beta repertoires were sequenced longitudinally. The cohort comprised two healthy male donors, one aged 18 to 29 and one aged 30 to 40 years. Blood was collected at multiple timepoints before and after primary and secondary immunization, and bulk PBMC replicates and cell subsets were isolated.

The intended sense of this specimen's treatment or condition label: live attenuated yellow fever vaccine strain. At each blood-draw timepoint, two biological replicates of bulk PBMCs were collected. A standard Ficoll-Paque protocol was used to isolate PBMCs from peripheral blood. TriZol was used to extract RNA from bulk PBMCs, from CD4 and CD8 fractions, and from dextramer-positive and dextramer-negative fractions. This clonotype was detected only a few times. Its antigen remains unidentified. No base qualities exist here, and no much larger clone lies one base off it. Overall study outcomes, separate from this receptor: A small fraction of clonotypes appeared in both the CD4 and CD8 compartments, likely as a result of convergent recombination. Compared with the primary T-cell response, the secondary T-cell response was weaker but faster, peaking on day 5 rather than day 15. Most clones expanded after primary vaccination were re-detected after the booster (almost 98% of CD4 and 88% of CD8), suggesting broad memory maintenance. The study included only two donors, which limits how far the findings can be generalized. Because abundant contaminating clonotypes from the bulk population could be contained in FACS-sorted repertoires, computational filtering was required.

Synthesis of TCR cDNA relied on 5'RACE template switching, a step that introduced a universal primer site along with unique molecular identifiers. cDNA synthesis was primed from both the TCR alpha and TCR beta constant segments. Library amplification used two PCR steps, and the second PCR step added sample barcodes and sequencing adapters. Sequencing of libraries was done on Illumina HiSeq 2500 (2x100 bp) or NovaSeq (2x150 bp). For the original study's pipeline: MIGEC was used to demultiplex reads and collapse the reads into UMI consensus sequences, and MiXCR was used for V(D)J alignment. Clonotypes responding to the vaccine were identified with edgeR on replicate PBMC samples, with the criteria of FDR below 0.01 and a log2 fold change above 5 up to day 15. Each bulk clonotype received a CD4 or CD8 identity based on whether the sequenced CD4 or CD8 repertoire contained that clonotype at higher abundance. TCRdb reran the public reads through fastp at Q25 and MiXCR, keeping productive beta chains. Each CDR3 protein appears once, grouped with its most common genes and DNA. TCRdb, not the original authors, processed these V and J calls. For this sample there are hundreds of thousands of distinct CDR3 sequences; about 12% appear just once. The biggest ten clones account for under 15% of the sample.

The germline V gene (reference sequence) provides CDR1 MNHEY and CDR2 SMNVEV. Its CDR3 holds 15 amino acids, cysteine through phenylalanine. Solely the CDR3 DNA is kept, with 45 bases framed from the first base. Trimming at the junction amounts to 7 bases on V and 4 bases on J, and the germline ends lie 19 bases apart. The sequence was obtained from a man younger than 45 who received the YFV17D yellow fever vaccine. The sample consisted of PBMCs, taken on the day of the yellow fever booster vaccination. The chain is encoded by TRBV27 joined to TRBJ1-2, with no confident D gene call. CDR3 protein: CASTSRAEFSYGYTF. The DNA sequence is as follows: TGTGCCAGCACCTCACGGGCAGAGTTTTCCTATGGCTACACCTTC.